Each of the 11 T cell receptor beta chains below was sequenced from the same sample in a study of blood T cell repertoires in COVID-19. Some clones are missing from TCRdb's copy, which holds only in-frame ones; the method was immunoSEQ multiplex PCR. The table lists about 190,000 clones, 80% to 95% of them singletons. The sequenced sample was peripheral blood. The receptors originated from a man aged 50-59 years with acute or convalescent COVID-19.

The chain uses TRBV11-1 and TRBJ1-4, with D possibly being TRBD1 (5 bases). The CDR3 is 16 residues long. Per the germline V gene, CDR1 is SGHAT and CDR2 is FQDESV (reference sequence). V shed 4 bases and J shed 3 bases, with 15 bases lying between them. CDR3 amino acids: CASSSRDGSSNEKLFF. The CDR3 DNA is TGTGCCAGCAGCTCGCGGGACGGCAGTTCTAATGAAAAACTGTTTTTT.

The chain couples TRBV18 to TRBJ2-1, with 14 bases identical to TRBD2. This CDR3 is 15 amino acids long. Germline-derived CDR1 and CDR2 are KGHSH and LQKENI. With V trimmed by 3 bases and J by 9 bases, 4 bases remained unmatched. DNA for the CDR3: TGTGCCAGCTCACCGACTAGCGGGGGGGCAAGTGAGCAGTTCTTC. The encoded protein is CASSPTSGGASEQFF.

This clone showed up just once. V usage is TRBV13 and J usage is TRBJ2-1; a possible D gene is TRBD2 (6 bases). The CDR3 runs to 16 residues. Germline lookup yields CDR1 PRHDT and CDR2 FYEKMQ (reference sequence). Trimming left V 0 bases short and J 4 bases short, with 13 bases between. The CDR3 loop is CASSLGSGSVYNEQFF. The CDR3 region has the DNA TGTGCCAGCAGCTTAGGATCCGGGAGTGTGTACAATGAGCAGTTCTTC.

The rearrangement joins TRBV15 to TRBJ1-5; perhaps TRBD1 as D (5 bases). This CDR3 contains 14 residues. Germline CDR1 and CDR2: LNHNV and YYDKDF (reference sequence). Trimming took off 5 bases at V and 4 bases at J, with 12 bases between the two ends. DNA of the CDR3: TGTGCCACCAGCGTCAAAACAGGAAATCAGCCCCAGCATTTT. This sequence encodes CATSVKTGNQPQHF. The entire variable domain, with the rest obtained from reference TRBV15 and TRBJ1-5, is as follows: DAMVIQNPRYQVTQFGKPVTLSCSQTLNHNVMYWYQQKSSQAPKLLFHYYDKDFNNEADTPDNFQSRRPNTSFCFLDIRSPGLGDTAMYLCATSVKTGNQPQHFGDGTRLSIL.

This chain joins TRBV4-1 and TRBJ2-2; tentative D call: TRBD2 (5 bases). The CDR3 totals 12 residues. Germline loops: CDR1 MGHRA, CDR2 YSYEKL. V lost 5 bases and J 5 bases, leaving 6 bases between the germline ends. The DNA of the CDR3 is TGCGCCAGCAGCTCGGGGACCGGGGAGCTGTTTTTT. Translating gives CASSSGTGELFF.

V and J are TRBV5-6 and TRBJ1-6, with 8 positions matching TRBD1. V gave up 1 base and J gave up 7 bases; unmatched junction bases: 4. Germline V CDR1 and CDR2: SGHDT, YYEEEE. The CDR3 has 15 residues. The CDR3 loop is CASSLSGTGNSPLHF. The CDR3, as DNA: TGTGCCAGCAGCTTGTCCGGGACAGGCAATTCACCCCTCCACTTT.

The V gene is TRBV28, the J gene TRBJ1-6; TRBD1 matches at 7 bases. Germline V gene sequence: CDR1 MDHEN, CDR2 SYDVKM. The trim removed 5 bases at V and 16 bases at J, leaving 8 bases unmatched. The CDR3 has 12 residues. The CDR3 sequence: CASSILTGYLHF. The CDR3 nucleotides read TGTGCCAGCAGTATCCTGACAGGGTATCTCCACTTT.

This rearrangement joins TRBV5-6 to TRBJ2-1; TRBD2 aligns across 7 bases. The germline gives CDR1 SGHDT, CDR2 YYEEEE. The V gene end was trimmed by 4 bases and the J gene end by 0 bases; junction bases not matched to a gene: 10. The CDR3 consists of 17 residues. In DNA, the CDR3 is TGTGCCAGCAGCCCACTAGCGACCGCATTCTCCTACAATGAGCAGTTCTTC. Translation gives CASSPLATAFSYNEQFF.

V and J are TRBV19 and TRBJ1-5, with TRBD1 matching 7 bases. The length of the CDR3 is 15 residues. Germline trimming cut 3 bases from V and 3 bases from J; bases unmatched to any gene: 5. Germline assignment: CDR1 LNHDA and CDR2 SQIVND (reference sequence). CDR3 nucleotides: TGTGCCAGTAGTATCGTACAGGGGAACAATCAGCCCCAGCATTTT. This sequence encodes CASSIVQGNNQPQHF.

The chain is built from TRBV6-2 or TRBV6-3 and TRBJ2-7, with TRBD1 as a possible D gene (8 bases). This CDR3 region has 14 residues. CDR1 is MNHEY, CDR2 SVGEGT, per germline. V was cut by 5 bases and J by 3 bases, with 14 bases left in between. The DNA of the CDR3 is TGTGCCAGCAGTCGAGCGGGACAGGACTACGAGCAGTACTTC. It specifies CASSRAGQDYEQYF.

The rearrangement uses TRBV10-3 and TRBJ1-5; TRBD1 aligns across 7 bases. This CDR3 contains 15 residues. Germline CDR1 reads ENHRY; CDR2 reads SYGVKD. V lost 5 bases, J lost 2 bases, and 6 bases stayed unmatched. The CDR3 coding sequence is TGTGCCATCAGTATAGACAGGGTAGGCAATCAGCCCCAGCATTTT. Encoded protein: CAISIDRVGNQPQHF.